This record covers a single T cell receptor (beta chain). Antigen unknown. This entry belongs to a study of graft-versus-host responses after intestinal transplantation. Per germline, CDR1 LGHNA and CDR2 YNFKEQ. V was clipped by 0 bases and J by 3 bases, with 14 bases between them. The CDR3 consists of 16 residues. The method was immunoSEQ multiplex PCR; TCRdb's version includes in-frame clones alone and lacks a portion of them. Among about 41,000 clones listed, roughly 95% were seen once. The chain couples TRBV4-2 to TRBJ1-1, with a weak D call TRBD1 (6 bases). The sequence derives from a human donor who was the organ donor for an intestinal transplant. Here the sequenced sample was unstimulated CD8+ T cells sorted from spleen or lymph node cells, taken before transplant. The CDR3 DNA reads as TGTGCCAGCAGCCAAGACAATGACAGGTGGGACACTGAAGCTTTCTTT. Translating gives CASSQDNDRWDTEAFF.